Listed here are 13 T cell receptor beta chains from one sample, sequenced in a study of T cell repertoires in cytomegalovirus infection. TCRdb ran MiXCR on the reads and lists one entry per CDR3 protein. This sample has fewer than 300,000 distinct CDR3 sequences, with about 23% found just once. The sample was PBMCs. The receptors originated from a human donor in good health (CMV status not recorded). Some clones in this sample may be carry-over from other donors' samples.

As concerns this clonotype: A read error may explain this, as a much larger clone is one base away. V and J are TRBV7-3 and TRBJ1-1; D gene unclear. The CDR3 is made up of 13 amino acids. The germline gives CDR1 SGHTA, CDR2 FQGTGA. CDR3 bases: TGTGCCAGCAGCCGGGCTATGAAAACTGAAGCTTTCTTT. Translated, it gives CASSRAMKTEAFF.

Ten or more counts support this clonotype. V gene TRBV7-2 combines with J gene TRBJ1-1, with D perhaps matching TRBD1 (5 bases). The germline gives CDR1 SGHTA, CDR2 FQGNSA. CDR3 length: 16 residues. V was cut by 5 bases and J by 6 bases, with 22 bases left in between. The CDR3 sequence: CASSPRVGLGEAEAFF. CDR3 DNA: TGTGCCAGCAGCCCGAGGGTAGGTCTGGGGGAGGCTGAAGCTTTCTTT.

This clonotype was picked up one time. The chain combines TRBV6-2 or TRBV6-3 with TRBJ2-3, with TRBD2 as a possible D gene (5 bases). Trimming shortened V by 6 bases and J by 1 base, and 17 bases separated the two germline ends. Germline CDR1 reads MNHEY; CDR2 reads SVGEGT. This CDR3 is built from 16 residues. As DNA, the CDR3 is TGTGCCAGCAGCGACCAACTAGTGTTTGGCACAGATACGCAGTATTTT. This codes for CASSDQLVFGTDTQYF.

This clonotype was counted ten times or more. The genes are TRBV7-3 and TRBJ1-1, with unresolved D. CDR1 SGHTA and CDR2 FQGTGA come from the germline V gene. The length of the CDR3 is 14 residues. V was shortened by 5 bases and J by 1 base, with 11 bases between the two germline ends. For the CDR3, the DNA is TGTGCCAGCAGCCGAGGCAGATCGAACACTGAAGCTTTCTTT. As protein: CASSRGRSNTEAFF.

This clonotype was seen ten or more times. The chain carries TRBV7-2 and TRBJ2-5, with 10 bases lining up with TRBD2. Germline CDR1 reads SGHTA; CDR2 reads FQGNSA. V dropped 0 bases and J dropped 13; count of bases not matched to a gene: 11. CDR3 length: 15 amino acids. Here the CDR3 DNA reads TGTGCCAGCAGCTTAGCGCCAGGGACTAGCGTACATCGGTACTTC. This translates into CASSLAPGTSVHRYF.

The chain links TRBV19 to TRBJ2-3, with 7 nucleotides matching TRBD2. The CDR3 spans 14 residues. Germline trimming cut 7 bases from V and 4 bases from J; bases unmatched to any gene: 8. Germline loops: CDR1 LNHDA, CDR2 SQIVND (reference sequence). CDR3 sequence reads: CASTDGGIADTQYF. The CDR3, as DNA: TGTGCCAGTACCGACGGGGGGATAGCAGATACGCAGTATTTT.

Ten or more counts support this clonotype. The chain is built from TRBV7-2 and TRBJ2-1; the D is unclear. Germline values: CDR1 SGHTA, CDR2 FQGNSA. This CDR3 is 15 amino acids long. V shed 5 bases and J shed 0 bases, with 11 bases lying between them. In DNA form, the CDR3 reads TGTGCCAGCAGCATTAGCATGGGCTCCTACAATGAGCAGTTCTTC. It yields the protein CASSISMGSYNEQFF.

The V call is TRBV11-2, the J call TRBJ1-2; TRBD1 matches at 8 bases. V was clipped by 5 bases and J by 4 bases; unmatched bases: 6. CDR1 is SGHAT and CDR2 is FQNNGV in the germline V gene. This CDR3 has 14 amino acids. CDR3 bases: TGTGCCAGCAGCCCAAGGACAGGGCCCTATGGCTACACCTTC. It specifies CASSPRTGPYGYTF.

The chain joins TRBV10-3 to TRBJ2-7; D is possibly TRBD2 (5 bases). The germline V gene encodes CDR1 ENHRY and CDR2 SYGVKD. This CDR3 is built from 14 residues. Trimming removed 3 bases from V and 5 bases from J, with 14 bases in between. CDR3 residues: CAISDRGGSDEQYF. The CDR3 DNA sequence: TGTGCCATCAGTGACCGAGGAGGTTCCGACGAGCAGTACTTC.

The chain links TRBV20-1 to TRBJ1-4; 10 nucleotides align to TRBD1. Germline V lookup: CDR1 DFQATT, CDR2 SNEGSKA (reference sequence). The CDR3 extends over 15 amino acids. V was pared by 4 bases and J by 5 bases, with 7 bases of the junction left unmatched. CDR3 amino acids: CSAITPGQGNEKLFF. In DNA, the CDR3 is TGCAGTGCTATCACCCCGGGACAGGGGAATGAAAAACTGTTTTTT.

The chain links TRBV10-1 to TRBJ1-6; D might be TRBD1 (5 bases). Per the germline V gene, CDR1 is WNHNN and CDR2 is SYGVQD (reference sequence). Trimming cost V 3 bases and J 7 bases, with 10 bases left between them. There are 14 residues in the CDR3. The CDR3 reads CASSDGGMNSPLHF. In DNA, the CDR3 is TGCGCCAGCAGTGATGGGGGGATGAATTCACCCCTCCACTTT.

Comments on this clonotype: A much larger clone lies one base from this, so it may be a read error. The chain joins TRBV28 to TRBJ2-7; 9 nucleotides align to TRBD1. The germline gives CDR1 MDHEN, CDR2 SYDVKM. CDR3 size: 15 residues. Trimming removed 8 bases from V and 0 bases from J; junction bases left unmatched: 8. CDR3 sequence: CASCSSGQGSYEQYF. In DNA form, the CDR3 reads TGTGCCAGCTGTTCCTCGGGACAGGGCTCCTACGAGCAGTACTTC. Together with reference TRBV28 and TRBJ2-7, the CDR3 gives the full variable domain: DVKVTQSSRYLVKRTGEKVFLECVQDMDHENMFWYRQDPGLGLRLIYFSYDVKMKEKGDIPEGYSVSREKKERFSLILESASTNQTSMYLCASCSSGQGSYEQYFGPGTRLTVT.

J is TRBJ1-2 and V is TRBV15; D ambiguous. Germline CDR1 LNHNV, CDR2 YYDKDF (reference sequence). The CDR3 consists of 15 residues. V was pared by 5 bases and J by 5 bases, with 18 bases between. The CDR3 DNA follows: TGTGCCACCAGCCACCTAAGAAGTCAAGATTATGGCTACACCTTC. Amino acids: CATSHLRSQDYGYTF.